This T cell receptor beta chain was identified during a study of shared clonotypes between healthy human individuals. The naive CD8 subset, CD45RO-negative cells positively selected for CCR7, excluded terminally differentiated effector memory CD45RA+ cells. The germline CDR1 and CDR2 sequences are MNHEY and SVGAGI. Trimming left V 2 bases short and J 8 bases short, with 13 bases between. CDR3 length equals 14 residues. Profiled with immunoSEQ multiplex PCR; TCRdb holds only in-frame clones, not every one. Here the sample spans about 680,000 clones, 92% being singletons. V and J are TRBV6-5 and TRBJ2-1, with D hard to call. This TCR derives from a man aged 25 to 45 in good health. Input material: naive CD8+ T cells sorted from blood. The CDR3 loop is CASSYTRPADEQFF. The CDR3 DNA reads TGTGCCAGCAGTTACACAAGACCCGCCGATGAGCAGTTCTTC.